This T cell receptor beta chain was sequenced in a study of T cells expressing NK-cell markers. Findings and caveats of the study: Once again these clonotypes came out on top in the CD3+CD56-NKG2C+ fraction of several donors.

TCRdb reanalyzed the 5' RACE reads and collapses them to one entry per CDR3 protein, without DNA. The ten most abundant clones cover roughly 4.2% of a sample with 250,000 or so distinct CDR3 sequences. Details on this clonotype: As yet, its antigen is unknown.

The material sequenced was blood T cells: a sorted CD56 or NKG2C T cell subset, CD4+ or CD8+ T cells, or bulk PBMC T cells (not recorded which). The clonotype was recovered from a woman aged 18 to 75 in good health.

CDR3 amino acids: CASSYSITQPQHF. The genes are TRBV6-6 and TRBJ1-5. Germline CDR1 is MNHNY and CDR2 is SVGAGI (reference sequence). CDR3 length: 13 amino acids.